This T cell receptor (beta chain) is from a study of T cell responses to AZD1222 COVID-19 vaccine. Study-level points and caveats: White British donors predominated, females outnumbered males, and clonal diversity was possibly underestimated.

Repertoires were generated with immunoSEQ multiplex PCR, while TCRdb's copy carries only in-frame clones and drops some. Of around 140,000 clones detected, approximately 92% appear once; the ten largest clones hold more than 1.5%. Comment on this clone: Its antigen is still unknown.

V lost 4 bases and J lost 7, with 11 bases in between. The CDR3 covers 12 residues. Germline lookup yields CDR1 MDHEN and CDR2 SYDVKM. The genes are TRBV28 and TRBJ2-7; D gene unclear. The starting material was peripheral blood, obtained on day 0 of AZD1222 vaccination. This TCR was sampled from an adult in good health. The CDR3 sequence is CASSSAYLEQYF. CDR3 coding DNA: TGTGCCAGCAGTTCAGCTTACTTGGAGCAGTACTTC.